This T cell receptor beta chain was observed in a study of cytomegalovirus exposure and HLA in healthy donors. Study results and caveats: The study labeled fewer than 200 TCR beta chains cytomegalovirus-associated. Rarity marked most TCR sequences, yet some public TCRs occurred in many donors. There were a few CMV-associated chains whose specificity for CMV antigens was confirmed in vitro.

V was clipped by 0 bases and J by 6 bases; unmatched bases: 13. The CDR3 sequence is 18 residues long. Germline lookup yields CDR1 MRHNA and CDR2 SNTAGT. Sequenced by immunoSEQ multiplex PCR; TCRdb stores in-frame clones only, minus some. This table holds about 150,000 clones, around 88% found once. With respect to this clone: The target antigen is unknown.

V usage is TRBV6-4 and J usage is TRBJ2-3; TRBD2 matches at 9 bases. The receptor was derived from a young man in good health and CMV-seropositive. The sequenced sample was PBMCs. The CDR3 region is CASSDSFSGGGAGDTQYF. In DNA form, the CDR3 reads TGTGCCAGCAGTGACTCGTTCTCCGGCGGGGGGGCAGGGGATACGCAGTATTTT.